Presented here are 8 T cell receptor beta chains from one specimen sequenced in a study of blood T cell repertoires in COVID-19. Libraries were prepared by immunoSEQ multiplex PCR; TCRdb keeps only in-frame clonotypes and omits some of them. The sample records 300,000 to 450,000 clones, about 89% being singletons. The material sequenced was peripheral blood. These receptors all stem from a woman aged 25 to 39 with COVID-19, enrolled during active disease.

This clone occurred once. This chain connects TRBV10-3 to TRBJ2-2; possibly TRBD2 for D (5 bases). The ends were cut back, 5 bases at V and 4 bases at J, with 14 bases in the middle. CDR3 size: 15 residues. CDR1 is ENHRY, CDR2 SYGVKD, per germline. The CDR3 reads CAISKAYRGTGELFF. CDR3 DNA: TGTGCCATCAGTAAGGCCTACCGGGGCACCGGGGAGCTGTTTTTT.

The chain uses TRBV19 and TRBJ1-5; D remains ambiguous. V gave up 7 bases and J gave up 4 bases, with 11 bases separating them. The CDR3 is made up of 13 amino acids. CDR1 LNHDA and CDR2 SQIVND come from the germline V gene (reference sequence). CDR3 residues: CASTYGGNQPQHF. The CDR3 nucleotides read TGTGCCAGTACCTATGGCGGAAATCAGCCCCAGCATTTT.

The chain combines TRBV4-1 with TRBJ1-5; D gene ambiguous. This CDR3 has 16 amino acids. The V end lost 0 bases, the J end lost 5 bases, and 14 bases lay between the germline ends. The germline V gene encodes CDR1 MGHRA and CDR2 YSYEKL. CDR3 amino acids: CASSQEAAGNYQPQHF. The CDR3 DNA reads as TGCGCCAGCAGCCAAGAGGCGGCGGGTAACTATCAGCCCCAGCATTTT.

The chain uses TRBV3-1 (or the pseudogene TRBV3-2) and TRBJ2-2; 7 bases fit TRBD1. The CDR3 contains 20 residues. J gave up 2 bases and V 1 base, and 16 bases lay outside the gene matches. The germline V gene has CDR1 LGHDT and CDR2 YNNKEL (reference sequence). CDR3 coding DNA: TGTGCCAGCAGCCAAGCCACGGGGACCCGGGACAGACCAAACACCGGGGAGCTGTTTTTT. Translated, it gives CASSQATGTRDRPNTGELFF.

Concerning this clone: Other DNA sequences in this sample translate to the same CDR3. The chain links TRBV6-5 to TRBJ1-1, with D tentatively TRBD1 (5 bases). Trimming stripped 2 bases from V and 5 bases from J, with 9 bases between. This CDR3 comprises 13 residues. Germline CDR1 and CDR2: MNHEY and SVGAGI. The CDR3 loop reads CASSYGGGTEAFF. The CDR3 coding sequence is TGTGCCAGCAGTTACGGGGGAGGGACTGAAGCTTTCTTT.

The chain couples TRBV11-2 to TRBJ2-1; D gene ambiguous. CDR1 SGHAT and CDR2 FQNNGV come from the germline V gene. V lost 0 bases and J lost 6, with 9 bases in between. CDR3 length equals 14 residues. The CDR3, as DNA: TGTGCCAGCAGCTTAGATTTCGAGGCCAATGAGCAGTTCTTC. It is translated as CASSLDFEANEQFF.

This clone appeared once. The V and J genes are TRBV15 and TRBJ2-1; 7 bases align to TRBD2. Germline trimming cut 1 base from V and 5 bases from J; bases unmatched to any gene: 14. The CDR3 length is 18 residues. Germline CDR1 reads LNHNV; CDR2 reads YYDKDF (reference sequence). In DNA, the CDR3 is TGTGCCACCAGCAGAGGTTTCGGTCGGGGGGTACCTGACAATGAGCAGTTCTTC. Encoded protein: CATSRGFGRGVPDNEQFF. The full variable domain, with the rest looked up from reference TRBV15 and TRBJ2-1, is DAMVIQNPRYQVTQFGKPVTLSCSQTLNHNVMYWYQQKSSQAPKLLFHYYDKDFNNEADTPDNFQSRRPNTSFCFLDIRSPGLGDTAMYLCATSRGFGRGVPDNEQFFGPGTRLTVL.

The gene calls are TRBV28 and TRBJ2-7; 10 positions match TRBD2. V was pared by 2 bases and J by 2 bases, with 6 bases of the junction left unmatched. This CDR3 contains 16 residues. Germline V gene sequence: CDR1 MDHEN, CDR2 SYDVKM. This CDR3 reads CASSLHKRGGPYEQYF. CDR3 DNA: TGTGCCAGCAGTTTACACAAGCGGGGGGGCCCCTACGAGCAGTACTTC.